What follows are 5 T cell receptor beta chains derived from one specimen sequenced in a study of shared T cell receptors in the human thymus. The method was immunoSEQ multiplex PCR; TCRdb's version includes in-frame clones alone and lacks a portion of them. The sample includes roughly 660,000 clones, 85% to 90% of them seen just once. This same sample was also part of a study on human thymus T cells.

Source material: thymocytes. The receptors here all came from a boy less than two years old with a congenital heart defect.

This chain connects TRBV5-1 to TRBJ2-7, with D perhaps TRBD2 (5 bases). The CDR3 is 14 residues long. The germline V and J ends were trimmed by 0 bases and 11 bases, with 18 bases remaining between them. Germline values: CDR1 SGHRS, CDR2 YFSETQ. CDR3 nucleotide sequence: TGCGCCAGCAGCTTGGCCAGTGGGGAGACGGACGAGTACTTC. Protein sequence: CASSLASGETDEYF.

This chain joins TRBV9 and TRBJ2-7; the D gene is possibly TRBD1 (5 bases). The CDR3 length is 14 residues. V lost 4 bases and J lost 2, with 13 bases in between. Looked up from germline, CDR1 is SGDLS and CDR2 is YYNGEE. The CDR3 here is CASSPGPDTYEQYF. CDR3 nucleotide sequence: TGTGCCAGCAGCCCCGGACCGGACACCTACGAGCAGTACTTC.

The chain combines TRBV13 with TRBJ2-7, with 7 bases fitting TRBD2. J gave up 6 bases and V 3 bases, and 8 bases lay outside the gene matches. CDR3 length equals 14 residues. The germline V gene encodes CDR1 PRHDT and CDR2 FYEKMQ (reference sequence). Here the CDR3 reads CASSFAGVFGEQYF. CDR3 in DNA: TGTGCCAGCAGCTTCGCGGGAGTCTTCGGCGAGCAGTACTTC.

This clone was seen only a few times. The J gene is TRBJ2-7, the V gene TRBV6-6; tentatively, D is TRBD1 (6 bases). The ends were cut back, 4 bases at V and 5 bases at J, with 15 bases in the middle. This CDR3 comprises 14 residues. Germline-derived CDR1 and CDR2 are MNHNY and SVGAGI (reference sequence). CDR3 protein: CASSSGVVRDEQYF. In DNA form, the CDR3 reads TGTGCCAGCAGTTCAGGGGTGGTGAGGGACGAGCAGTACTTC.

The chain carries TRBV4-2 and TRBJ2-1; 10 bases line up with TRBD1. The CDR3 sequence is 16 residues long. Germline V gene sequence: CDR1 LGHNA, CDR2 YNFKEQ. Trimming cost V 3 bases and J 6 bases; bases outside gene matches: 8. CDR3 region: CASSHPGTGETNEQFF. The DNA for the CDR3 is TGTGCCAGCAGCCACCCCGGGACAGGGGAGACCAATGAGCAGTTCTTC.